The TCR beta chain described here comes from a study of blood T cell repertoires in COVID-19. Turning to the study itself: PBMCs, B-cell-depleted T cells, or T cells provided the cDNA or gDNA that made up the material.

V lost 4 bases, J lost 3 bases, and 7 bases stayed unmatched. Per the germline V gene, CDR1 is LGHDT and CDR2 is YNNKEL (reference sequence). The length of the CDR3 is 15 residues. In the authors' workflow: Counts of nucleated cells, estimated from reference gene primer amplification, were obtained. Sequencing was performed with immunoSEQ multiplex PCR; in TCRdb, only in-frame clones are kept and a portion is missing. V, J and clone size derive from that table, while D and trimming were established from the DNA sequence. The table records about 150,000 clones, about 83% of them present only once. This chain links TRBV3-1 (or the pseudogene TRBV3-2) with TRBJ2-7, with 9 bases that match TRBD2. Specimen: peripheral blood. The source of this sequence is a woman in her forties or fifties with active or convalescent COVID-19. The CDR3 DNA reads TGTGCCAGCAGCCGCGGCCCTAGCGGGGTCTACGAGCAGTACTTC. This translates into CASSRGPSGVYEQYF.